This paragraph reports one TCR beta chain. The table came from immunoSEQ multiplex PCR; TCRdb's copy has only in-frame clones and leaves some out. In the table there are approximately 94,000 clones, 90% to 95% of which are singletons. The data originate from a study of OX40 agonist ivuxolimab in advanced cancers. Study-level information: Under the entry rules, prior anti-PD-1, anti-PD-L1 or anti-CTLA-4 therapy was allowed, and roughly 41% had some.

Sample: CD4+ or CD8+ T cells sorted from blood, taken in a trial of the OX40 agonist ivuxolimab. The source is an adult with an advanced solid tumor such as melanoma, head and neck, liver or kidney cancer.

The CDR3 DNA is TGTGCCAGCAGCCCCCTTGGGGGAGGGGGCCTGATTTATGGCTACACCTTC. It is translated as CASSPLGGGGLIYGYTF. The chain carries TRBV7-9 and TRBJ1-2, with 7 bases aligning to TRBD1. The germline CDR1 and CDR2 sequences are SEHNR and FQNEAQ (reference sequence). This CDR3 comprises 17 residues. V was pared by 5 bases and J by 5 bases, with 17 bases of the junction left unmatched.